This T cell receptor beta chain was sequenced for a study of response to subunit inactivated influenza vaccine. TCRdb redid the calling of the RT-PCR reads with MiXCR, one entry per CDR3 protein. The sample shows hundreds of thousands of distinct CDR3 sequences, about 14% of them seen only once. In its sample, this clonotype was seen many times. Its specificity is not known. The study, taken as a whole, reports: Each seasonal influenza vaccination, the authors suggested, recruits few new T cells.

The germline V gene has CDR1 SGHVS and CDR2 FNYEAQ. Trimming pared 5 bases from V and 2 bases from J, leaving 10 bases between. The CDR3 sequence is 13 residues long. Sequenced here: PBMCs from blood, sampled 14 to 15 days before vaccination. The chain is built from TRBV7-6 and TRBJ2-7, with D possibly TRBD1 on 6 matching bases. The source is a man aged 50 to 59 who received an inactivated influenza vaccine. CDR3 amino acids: CASSAGAPYEQYF. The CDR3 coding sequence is TGTGCCAGCAGCGCAGGGGCCCCCTACGAGCAGTACTTC.